These T cell receptor beta chains were read from a single sample in a study of blood T cell repertoires in COVID-19. TCRdb keeps only in-frame clones here, not all; method: immunoSEQ multiplex PCR. The table includes 50,000 to 80,000 clones, 86% detected once. Specimen: peripheral blood. All receptors derive from a man aged 45-65 years with active COVID-19. Each CDR3 is given with its conserved first and last residue. A D gene is named only where the DNA matches it firmly. Not all rows give a size; the values are once, few, many and, for expanded clones, a class.

TRBV13	-	TRBJ1-5	once	CASSSGRGGQPQHF	TGTGCCAGCAGCTCGGGACGGGGAGGTCAGCCCCAGCATTTT
TRBV12-3/TRBV12-4	-	TRBJ2-4	-	CASGSGLKNIQYF	TGTGCCAGCGGCTCAGGGTTAAAAAACATTCAGTACTTC
TRBV7-9	TRBD2	TRBJ2-1	-	CASSLKKRLAGGPYEQFF	TGTGCCAGCAGCCTGAAAAAACGACTAGCGGGAGGGCCTTATGAGCAGTTCTTC
TRBV5-4	-	TRBJ1-2	-	CASSLAQGRGGYTF	TGTGCCAGCAGCTTGGCTCAGGGCAGGGGTGGCTACACCTTC
TRBV9	TRBD1	TRBJ1-2	-	CASRARGQRSYGYTF	TGTGCCAGCAGAGCTAGGGGACAGCGCTCCTATGGCTACACCTTC
TRBV6-1	TRBD1	TRBJ2-4	-	CASSETVGTGVNIQYF	TGTGCCAGCAGTGAAACGGTAGGGACAGGGGTTAACATTCAGTACTTC
TRBV9	TRBD2	TRBJ2-2	-	CASSVVGSGNTRELFF	TGTGCCAGCAGCGTAGTTGGTAGCGGGAATACTCGGGAGCTGTTTTTT
TRBV6-5	TRBD2	TRBJ2-1	-	CASSSFGLDAEQFF	TGTGCCAGCAGTTCGTTTGGACTAGATGCTGAGCAGTTCTTC
TRBV6-1	-	TRBJ1-5	-	CASSEPGWINQPQHF	TGTGCCAGCAGTGAACCAGGGTGGATCAATCAGCCCCAGCATTTT
TRBV29-1	TRBD1	TRBJ1-1	-	CSVLGGQGAGNTEAFF	TGCAGCGTTCTTGGGGGACAGGGGGCCGGGAACACTGAAGCTTTCTTT
TRBV4-2	-	TRBJ1-6	-	CASSRGEHNSPLHF	TGTGCCAGCAGCCGGGGGGAGCATAATTCACCCCTCCACTTT
TRBV7-9	TRBD1	TRBJ2-2	-	CASSFRTGNTGELFF	TGTGCCAGCAGCTTTCGGACAGGCAACACCGGGGAGCTGTTTTTT
TRBV5-4	-	TRBJ1-1	-	CASSLAGNTEAFF	TGTGCCAGCAGCTTGGCGGGGAACACTGAAGCTTTCTTT
TRBV24-1	-	TRBJ1-5	-	CATSAAGALGVNQPQHF	TGTGCCACCAGTGCGGCAGGGGCTTTAGGAGTGAATCAGCCCCAGCATTTT
TRBV6-6	TRBD1	TRBJ1-4	-	CASSFYRGGEKLFF	TGTGCCAGCAGTTTTTACAGGGGTGGGGAAAAACTGTTTTTT
TRBV5-1	TRBD1	TRBJ2-5	-	CASSPTPTGAQETQYF	TGCGCCAGCAGCCCCACCCCGACAGGGGCCCAAGAGACCCAGTACTTC
TRBV7-9	-	TRBJ2-3	-	CASSLSAGQSDTQYF	TGTGCCAGCAGCTTAAGTGCGGGTCAATCAGATACGCAGTATTTT
TRBV7-2	-	TRBJ2-1	-	CASSLGLANEQFF	TGTGCCAGCAGCTTAGGTCTAGCCAATGAGCAGTTCTTC
TRBV5-1	TRBD1	TRBJ2-2	-	CASSLRQGNGELFF	TGCGCCAGCAGCCTGAGACAGGGGAACGGGGAGCTGTTTTTT
TRBV12-3/TRBV12-4	-	TRBJ1-2	-	CASSLTGPYGYTF	TGTGCCAGCAGTTTAACAGGGCCCTATGGCTACACCTTC
TRBV7-9	-	TRBJ2-1	-	CASSLGVRSKNNEQFF	TGTGCCAGCAGCTTAGGGGTCCGGAGTAAAAACAATGAGCAGTTCTTC
TRBV18	TRBD1	TRBJ2-1	-	CASSPGQGGYNEQFF	TGTGCCAGCTCACCCGGACAGGGTGGGTACAATGAGCAGTTCTTC
TRBV2	-	TRBJ1-6	-	CASSEVAGENSPLHF	TGTGCCAGCAGTGAAGTGGCAGGGGAGAATTCACCCCTCCACTTT
TRBV19	-	TRBJ1-4	once	CASSIDQGKKLFF	TGTGCCAGTAGTATTGATCAGGGTAAAAAACTGTTTTTT
TRBV5-5	-	TRBJ1-6	-	CASSLLTGSPLHF	TGTGCCAGCAGCTTATTGACAGGCTCTCCCCTCCACTTT
TRBV6-5	-	TRBJ1-2	-	CASGGMGRGIHGYTF	TGTGCCAGCGGGGGGATGGGGAGGGGAATTCATGGCTACACCTTC
TRBV6-5	TRBD1	TRBJ2-3	-	CASRRTGSTDTQYF	TGTGCCAGCAGGCGGACAGGGAGCACAGATACGCAGTATTTT
TRBV7-8	TRBD1	TRBJ2-2	-	CASSPGQGDTGELFF	TGTGCCAGCAGCCCCGGACAGGGGGACACCGGGGAGCTGTTTTTT
TRBV9	-	TRBJ1-2	few	CASSALQGSSYGYTF	TGTGCCAGCAGCGCACTACAGGGATCCTCCTATGGCTACACCTTC
TRBV5-4	-	TRBJ2-6	-	CASSLDRTKRSGANVLTF	TGTGCCAGCAGCTTGGACAGGACGAAACGCTCTGGGGCCAACGTCCTGACTTTC
TRBV19	-	TRBJ1-2	few	CASSRGQGNDYGYTF	TGTGCCAGTAGTAGGGGGCAGGGGAATGACTATGGCTACACCTTC
TRBV7-9	TRBD1	TRBJ2-1	-	CASSFGQVGDEQFF	TGTGCCAGCAGCTTCGGACAGGTGGGGGATGAGCAGTTCTTC
TRBV4-1	TRBD1	TRBJ2-5	-	CASSQGTGDQETQYF	TGCGCCAGCAGCCAAGGGACAGGGGACCAAGAGACCCAGTACTTC
TRBV9	-	TRBJ2-1	-	CASSLDPAATNEQFF	TGTGCCAGCAGCCTCGATCCCGCGGCTACGAATGAGCAGTTCTTC
TRBV6-2/TRBV6-3	TRBD1	TRBJ1-1	-	CASSSRQGAGPSEAFF	TGTGCCAGCAGTTCGAGACAGGGGGCAGGTCCCAGTGAAGCTTTCTTT
TRBV11-2	-	TRBJ2-2	-	CASSWEELGRTNRGELFF	TGTGCCAGCAGTTGGGAGGAGTTGGGAAGGACTAATCGCGGGGAGCTGTTTTTT
TRBV12-5	TRBD1	TRBJ1-1	-	CASGPGQINTEAFF	TGTGCTAGTGGACCGGGACAGATAAACACTGAAGCTTTCTTT
TRBV9	TRBD1	TRBJ2-2	-	CASSGGTGANTGELFF	TGTGCCAGCAGCGGCGGGACAGGGGCGAACACCGGGGAGCTGTTTTTT
TRBV6-6	-	TRBJ1-1	-	CASNFRSGDTEAFF	TGTGCCAGCAATTTCAGGAGCGGGGACACTGAAGCTTTCTTT
TRBV7-7	TRBD2	TRBJ2-1	-	CASSLGTSGVNEQFF	TGTGCCAGCAGCCTCGGGACTAGCGGCGTCAATGAGCAGTTCTTC
TRBV9	-	TRBJ1-1	-	CASSRGWGLNTEAFF	TGTGCCAGCAGCAGGGGATGGGGTCTGAACACTGAAGCTTTCTTT
TRBV25-1	-	TRBJ2-1	-	CASRSGGSYNEQFF	TGTGCCAGCAGGAGCGGTGGGTCCTACAATGAGCAGTTCTTC
TRBV19	TRBD2	TRBJ2-2	-	CAGTSGNTGELFF	TGTGCGGGGACTAGCGGGAACACCGGGGAGCTGTTTTTT
TRBV7-9	-	TRBJ1-1	-	CASSLENRVGTEAFF	TGTGCCAGCAGCTTAGAAAACAGGGTAGGGACTGAAGCTTTCTTT
TRBV19	TRBD2	TRBJ2-1	-	CASSTEGVGLAVNEQFF	TGTGCCAGTAGTACCGAGGGGGTGGGACTAGCGGTCAATGAGCAGTTCTTC
TRBV29-1	-	TRBJ2-5	few	CSVVEGQETQYF	TGCAGCGTTGTGGAGGGGCAAGAGACCCAGTACTTC
TRBV5-1	-	TRBJ1-1	-	CASRRQEANTEAFF	TGCGCCAGCAGGAGACAGGAGGCGAACACTGAAGCTTTCTTT
TRBV4-1	-	TRBJ2-1	-	CASSRRDEQFF	TGCGCCAGCAGCCGGAGGGATGAGCAGTTCTTC
TRBV7-9	TRBD1	TRBJ1-2	few	CASSLADRGYGYTF	TGTGCCAGCAGCTTAGCGGACAGGGGGTATGGCTACACCTTC
TRBV20-1	-	TRBJ1-3	-	CSASRGSGNTIYF	TGCAGTGCTAGTCGGGGCTCTGGAAACACCATATATTTT
TRBV5-1	-	TRBJ2-2	-	CASSWRATNTGELFF	TGCGCCAGCAGCTGGAGAGCTACGAACACCGGGGAGCTGTTTTTT
TRBV29-1	-	TRBJ1-5	-	CSAVEGPNQPQHF	TGCAGCGCTGTAGAGGGCCCCAATCAGCCCCAGCATTTT
TRBV21-1	-	TRBJ1-6	-	CASKGETSSYNSPLHF	TGTGCCAGCAAGGGGGAAACTAGCTCCTATAATTCACCCCTCCACTTT